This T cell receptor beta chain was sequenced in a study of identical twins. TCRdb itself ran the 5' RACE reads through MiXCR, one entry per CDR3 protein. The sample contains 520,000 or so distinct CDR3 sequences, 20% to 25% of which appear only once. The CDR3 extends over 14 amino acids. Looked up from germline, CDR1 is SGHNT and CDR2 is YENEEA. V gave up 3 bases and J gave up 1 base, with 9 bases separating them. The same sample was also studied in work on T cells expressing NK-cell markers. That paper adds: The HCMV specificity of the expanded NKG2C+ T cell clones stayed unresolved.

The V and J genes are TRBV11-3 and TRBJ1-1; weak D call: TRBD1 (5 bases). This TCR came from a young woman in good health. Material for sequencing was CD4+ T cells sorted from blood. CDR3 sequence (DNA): TGTGCCAGCAGCTTTTCAGGGTCGAACACTGAAGCTTTCTTT. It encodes CASSFSGSNTEAFF.